What follows are 23 T cell receptor delta chains derived from one specimen sequenced in a study of gamma-delta T cells after stem cell transplantation. TCRdb re-processed the RT-PCR reads using CATT. The sample has about 2,500 delta-chain clones; nearly 45% are singletons. Material: gamma-delta T cells. These receptors came from a human donor. It is not recorded whose cells these are; they may come from a transplant donor.

Relative to its sample, this clone is large. At the DNA level, this CDR3 is encoded by other sequences in the same sample as well. The rearrangement uses TRDV2 and TRDJ1; 8 bases fit TRDD3. This CDR3 spans 13 amino acids. The germline CDR1 and CDR2 sequences are GEAIGNYY and EKD. V shed 5 bases and J 5 bases; nucleotides not matched to a gene: 6. CDR3 DNA: TGTGCCTGTGTCCTCTGGGGGACGGATAAACTCATCTTT. The encoded protein is CACVLWGTDKLIF.

This clone was seen only a few times. Being one base from a much bigger clone, this may be a read error. The sample has other DNA sequences that encode this CDR3 too. The chain is built from TRDV2 and TRDJ1; the match to TRDD3 covers 11 bases. Germline V gives CDR1 GEAIGNYY, CDR2 EKD. This CDR3 spans 18 amino acids. The CDR3 DNA reads as TGTGCCTGCGACACCTTGCGTTTCTTGGGGGATACGACCGATAAACTCATCTTT. It yields the protein CACDTLRFLGDTTDKLIF.

Remarks on this clone: A clone one base away is much larger, so this may be a read error. The V call is TRDV2, the J call TRDJ3, with D perhaps matching TRDD3 (7 bases). The V and J ends lost 2 bases and 0 bases respectively, with 19 bases between them. Germline values: CDR1 GEAIGNYY, CDR2 EKD. The CDR3 totals 20 residues. CDR3 sequence: CACDNALGFLSSWDTRQMFF. In DNA, the CDR3 is TGTGCCTGTGACAACGCACTGGGGTTCCTAAGCTCCTGGGACACCCGACAGATGTTTTTC.

The rearrangement joins TRDV2 to TRDJ1, with 12 bases identical to TRDD3. V was pared by 4 bases and J by 0 bases, with 14 bases of the junction left unmatched. This CDR3 is 19 amino acids long. From germline, CDR1 is GEAIGNYY and CDR2 EKD. CDR3 amino acids: CACDLVRTGGYLDTDKLIF. CDR3 nucleotide sequence: TGTGCCTGTGATCTCGTTCGTACTGGGGGATACTTGGACACCGATAAACTCATCTTT.

As regards this clone: One end of the junction fails to match germline, which may point to a read error. Other DNA sequences in this specimen translate into the identical CDR3. V is TRDV2 and J is TRDJ1; tentatively, D is TRDD3 (6 bases). Germline V gives CDR1 GEAIGNYY, CDR2 EKD. The CDR3 has 19 amino acids. CDR3 bases: TGTGCCTGTGACTCCCTGGTGGGGGTTCTCAACCGTAACACTGATAAACTCATCTTT. Translation: CACDSLVGVLNRNTDKLIF.

This clone has just a few counts. The chain uses TRDV2 and TRDJ1; 11 positions agree with TRDD3. Germline-derived CDR1 and CDR2 are GEAIGNYY and EKD. CDR3 length equals 15 residues. With V trimmed by 1 base and J by 4 bases, 4 bases remained unmatched. CDR3 in amino acids: CACDTLGDTDDKLIF. Written as DNA, the CDR3 is TGTGCCTGTGACACATTGGGGGATACGGACGATAAACTCATCTTT.

A remark on this clone: One base away lies a much larger clone, so this may be a sequencing read error. The rearrangement uses TRDV2 and TRDJ1, with D perhaps TRDD2 (6 bases). Trimming shortened V by 3 bases and J by 3 bases, and 16 bases separated the two germline ends. The CDR3 has 15 residues. Germline V gene lookup returns CDR1 GEAIGNYY and CDR2 EKD. Here the CDR3 reads CACDAILPFPDKLIF. Written as DNA, the CDR3 is TGTGCCTGTGACGCTATCCTACCTTTCCCCGATAAACTCATCTTT.

By frequency in the sample, this clone is medium-sized. This sequence joins TRDV2 and TRDJ2, with TRDD3 matching over 9 bases. CDR3 length equals 18 residues. V gave up 2 bases and J gave up 2 bases; unmatched junction bases: 11. CDR1 and CDR2 (germline): GEAIGNYY, EKD. CDR3 nucleotides: TGTGCCTGTGACAGACTTAGTACTGGGGGAGCCTTGACAGCACAACTCTTCTTT. Its protein is CACDRLSTGGALTAQLFF.

A remark on this clone: A read error may explain this, as a much larger clone is one base away. V and J are TRDV2 and TRDJ3; tentative D call: TRDD3 (6 bases). The CDR3 contains 20 residues. V shed 0 bases and J shed 0 bases, with 17 bases lying between them. Looked up from germline, CDR1 is GEAIGNYY and CDR2 is EKD. The CDR3 DNA reads TGTGCCTGTGACACCTTGGGGGCTACAAGGTCCTCCTGGGACACCCGACAGATGTTTTTC. Translating gives CACDTLGATRSSWDTRQMFF.

To note about this clone: Possible read error: a much larger clone is one base away. The gene calls are TRDV2 and TRDJ1; 8 bases line up with TRDD3. The CDR3 length is 19 residues. CDR1 GEAIGNYY and CDR2 EKD come from the germline V gene. CDR3 residues: CACDPLGEMRDFSTDNLIF. In DNA, the CDR3 is TGTGCCTGTGACCCTCTGGGGGAGATGAGGGACTTTTCCACCGATAACCTCATCTTT.

There are a few counts of this clone. The genes are TRDV2 and TRDJ1; the match to TRDD3 covers 13 bases. Trimming cost V 3 bases and J 1 base; bases outside gene matches: 13. The CDR3 runs to 19 residues. Looked up from germline, CDR1 is GEAIGNYY and CDR2 is EKD. CDR3 sequence reads: CACDLIRTGGYAATDKLIF. The CDR3, as DNA: TGTGCCTGTGACCTGATCCGTACTGGGGGATACGCGGCCACCGATAAACTCATCTTT.

As regards this clone: The germline gene is not matched at one end of the junction; a read error may be the cause. At the DNA level, this CDR3 is encoded by other sequences in the same sample as well. The genes are TRDV2 and TRDJ1; D is perhaps TRDD3 (6 bases). The CDR3 covers 14 residues. Germline V gene lookup returns CDR1 GEAIGNYY and CDR2 EKD. CDR3 residues: CACNVLLGTDKLIF. In DNA form, the CDR3 reads TGTGCCTGTAACGTATTACTGGGCACCGATAAACTTATCTTT.

About this clone: A read error likely explains this, since a far larger clone differs by one base. The same CDR3 arises from other DNA sequences in this sample as well. In DNA form, the CDR3 reads TGTGCCTGTGACACCGTAAGTCCCTTGGGGGATAAAAGGGACACCGATAAGCTCATCTTT. Its protein is CACDTVSPLGDKRDTDKLIF. J is TRDJ1 and V is TRDV2; 9 positions agree with TRDD3. CDR1 and CDR2 from the germline V gene are GEAIGNYY and EKD. The CDR3 covers 20 residues.

About this clone itself: A clone one base away is much larger, so this may be a read error. V usage is TRDV2 and J usage is TRDJ1; D gene uncertain. Germline values: CDR1 GEAIGNYY, CDR2 EKD. The CDR3 consists of 18 residues. The CDR3 sequence: CACDTAGPKPLYTDRLIF. The DNA for the CDR3 is TGTGCCTGTGACACCGCGGGACCGAAACCGTTGTACACCGATAGACTCATCTTT.

Worth noting for this clone: A single base separates this from a much larger clone, so it may be a read error. Other DNA sequences from this sample encode an identical CDR3 as well. This chain uses TRDV2 with TRDJ3, with 7 bases lining up with TRDD3. Germline CDR1 is GEAIGNYY and CDR2 is EKD. J gave up 3 bases and V 3 bases, and 13 bases lay outside the gene matches. The CDR3 sequence is 19 residues long. The DNA for the CDR3 is TGTGCCTGTGACTTGGCGGCGGATACGCGGAGCTGGGACACCCGACAGATGTTTTTC. This sequence encodes CACDLAADTRSWDTRQMFF.

This clone is labeled large (0.1 to 1%). This chain's CDR3 is CACEGVGRTDKLIF. The DNA of the CDR3 is TGTGCCTGTGAGGGCGTTGGCCGCACCGATAAACTCATCTTT. V is TRDV2 and J is TRDJ1; no clear D gene. In germline, CDR1 is GEAIGNYY, CDR2 EKD. CDR3 length equals 14 residues. Trimming cost V 4 bases and J 1 base, with 12 bases left between them.

The chain employs TRDV2 and TRDJ3; 9 nucleotides match TRDD3. The CDR3 covers 23 residues. The V segment lost 0 bases and the J segment 0 bases; nucleotides outside the gene matches: 17. Per the germline V gene, CDR1 is GEAIGNYY and CDR2 is EKD. The CDR3 DNA reads TGTGCCTGTGACACCGTGGGCTTACTAGCTGGGGGATTACGCTCCTGGGACACCCGACAGATGTTTTTC. It is translated as CACDTVGLLAGGLRSWDTRQMFF.

Remarks on this clone: A clone one base away is much larger, so this may be a read error. At the DNA level, this CDR3 is encoded by other sequences in the same sample as well. The gene calls are TRDV2 and TRDJ1; a possible D gene is TRDD2 (5 bases). The CDR3 is 14 amino acids. The germline gives CDR1 GEAIGNYY, CDR2 EKD. The chain's CDR3 is CACDNLLMGDKLIF. The CDR3 DNA sequence: TGTGCCTGTGACAACCTTCTTATGGGCGATAAACTCATTTTT.

Judged by abundance, this clone is large. Other DNA sequences of this sample code for an identical CDR3. For the CDR3, the DNA is TGTGCCTGTGACTCCCTAATGTCCGATAAACTCATCTTT. Encoded protein: CACDSLMSDKLIF. The chain is built from TRDV2 and TRDJ1; D gene uncertain. Germline V lookup: CDR1 GEAIGNYY, CDR2 EKD. The germline V and J ends were trimmed by 3 bases and 3 bases, with 10 bases remaining between them. This CDR3 has 13 amino acids.

CDR3 sequence (DNA): TGTGCCTGTGACCCACTGACGTCCACCGATAAACTCATCTTT. The encoded protein is CACDPLTSTDKLIF. The chain is built from TRDV2 and TRDJ1, with D uncertain. Trimming removed 3 bases from V and 1 base from J, with 11 bases in between. The CDR3 runs 14 residues. Germline CDR1 reads GEAIGNYY; CDR2 reads EKD.

Comments on this clone: The junction does not match germline at one end; this may be a read error. This rearrangement joins TRDV2 to TRDJ1; 12 bases match TRDD3. This CDR3 is built from 19 residues. The germline gives CDR1 GEAIGNYY, CDR2 EKD. This CDR3 is CACATLAAGGYDTADKLIF. CDR3 DNA sequence: TGTGCCTGTGCCACCCTGGCGGCTGGGGGATACGATACCGCCGATAAACTCATCTTT.

As regards this clone: One junction end disagrees with the germline gene, perhaps due to a read error. The sample contains more than one DNA sequence encoding this CDR3. V is TRDV2 and J is TRDJ1, with a weak D call TRDD3 (6 bases). CDR3 length: 15 residues. CDR1 and CDR2 (germline): GEAIGNYY, EKD. The CDR3 nucleotides are TGTGCCTGTGACACCCTGGGGACAAACACCGACAAACTCATCTTT. Protein: CACDTLGTNTDKLIF.

About this clone itself: A read error is possible here, since a much larger clone lies one base away. The CDR3 DNA sequence: TGTGCCTGTGACACCGCGTCTAGGAGTATCTCCTGGGACACCCGACAGATGTTTTTC. This translates into CACDTASRSISWDTRQMFF. The chain uses TRDV2 and TRDJ3, with D unclear. Between the trimmed V and J ends, which lost 0 bases and 0 bases, there was a span of 14 bases. From germline, CDR1 is GEAIGNYY and CDR2 EKD. The CDR3 loop spans 19 amino acids.